This TCR beta chain was recorded in a study of T cells after yellow fever vaccination. This clonotype was counted a few times. TCRdb itself ran the 5' RACE reads through MiXCR, one entry per CDR3 protein. The sample records about 220,000 distinct CDR3 sequences, approximately 3.3% being singletons. CDR1 is MNHEY, CDR2 SMNVEV, per germline (reference sequence). The CDR3 contains 12 residues. After removal of 5 bases from V and 9 bases from J, the junction contained 4 bases not matched to a gene. The TCR comes from a man between 18 and 35 years old who received the YFV17D yellow fever vaccine. The chain combines TRBV27 with TRBJ2-3; 8 bases fit TRBD2. Sequencing was performed on CD4+ T cells sorted from PBMCs, taken 10 days after the yellow fever booster vaccination. CDR3 amino acids: CASSVAGRTQYF. CDR3 in DNA: TGTGCCAGCAGTGTAGCGGGGCGGACGCAGTATTTT.